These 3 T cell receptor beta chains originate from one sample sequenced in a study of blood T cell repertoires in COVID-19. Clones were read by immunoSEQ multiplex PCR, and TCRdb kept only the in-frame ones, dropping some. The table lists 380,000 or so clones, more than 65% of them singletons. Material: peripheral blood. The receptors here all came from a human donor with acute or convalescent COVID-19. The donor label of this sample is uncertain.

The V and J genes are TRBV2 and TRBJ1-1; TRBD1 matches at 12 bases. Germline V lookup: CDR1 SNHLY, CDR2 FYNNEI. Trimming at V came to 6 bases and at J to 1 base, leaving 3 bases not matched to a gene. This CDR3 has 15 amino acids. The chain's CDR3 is CASRAGQGANTEAFF. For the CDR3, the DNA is TGTGCCAGCAGGGCGGGACAGGGGGCGAACACTGAAGCTTTCTTT.

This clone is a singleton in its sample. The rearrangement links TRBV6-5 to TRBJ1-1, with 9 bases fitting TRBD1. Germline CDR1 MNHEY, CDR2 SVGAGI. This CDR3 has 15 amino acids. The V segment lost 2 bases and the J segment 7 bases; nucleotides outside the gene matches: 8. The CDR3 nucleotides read TGTGCCAGCAGTTACGTGACAGGGGGGCGAAATGAAGCTTTCTTT. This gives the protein CASSYVTGGRNEAFF.

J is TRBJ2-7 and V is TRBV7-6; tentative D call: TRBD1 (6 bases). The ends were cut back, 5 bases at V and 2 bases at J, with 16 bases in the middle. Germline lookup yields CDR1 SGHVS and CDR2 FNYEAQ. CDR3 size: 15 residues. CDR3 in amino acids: CASSQTTGIAYEQYF. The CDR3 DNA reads TGTGCCAGCAGCCAAACGACAGGCATAGCCTACGAGCAGTACTTC.